These 7 T cell receptor beta chains share one sample of origin, sequenced in a study of shared clonotypes between healthy human individuals. CD45RO negativity and positive selection for CCR7 defined naive CD8 cells, a population that excluded terminally differentiated effector memory CD45RA+ cells. Clones were sequenced by immunoSEQ multiplex PCR, and TCRdb holds only the in-frame ones, with some missing. The data hold about 2.1 million clones, with just over 90% observed a single time. The sample taken for sequencing was naive CD8+ T cells from PBMCs. All receptors derive from a man in his late teens or twenties in good health. Some clones in this sample may be carry-over from other donors' samples.

The rearrangement uses TRBV4-1 and TRBJ2-7, with D uncertain. The germline gives CDR1 MGHRA, CDR2 YSYEKL. The germline V and J ends were trimmed by 1 base and 4 bases, with 11 bases remaining between them. CDR3 length: 14 amino acids. The CDR3 nucleotides are TGCGCCAGCAGCCAAGTCTTAGTCAGTTACGAGCAGTACTTC. Translated, it gives CASSQVLVSYEQYF.

The J gene is TRBJ2-7, the V gene TRBV14; 7 nucleotides agree with TRBD1. After removal of 2 bases from V and 6 bases from J, the junction contained 25 bases not matched to a gene. CDR3 size: 20 residues. Germline loops: CDR1 SGHDN, CDR2 FVKESK. The CDR3 is CASSQRRNRGPRAVIPEQYF. DNA of the CDR3: TGTGCCAGCAGCCAACGCCGTAACAGGGGTCCTCGCGCCGTCATCCCCGAGCAGTACTTC.

The chain joins TRBV28 to TRBJ1-5, with TRBD1 as a possible D gene (6 bases). CDR1 and CDR2 from the germline V gene are MDHEN and SYDVKM. Trimming removed 3 bases from V and 4 bases from J, with 13 bases in between. CDR3 length equals 15 residues. CDR3 region: CASSFPRQENQPQHF. CDR3 coding DNA: TGTGCCAGCAGTTTCCCCCGACAGGAGAATCAGCCCCAGCATTTT.

This CDR3 reads CASTTGITTSDEQFF. In nucleotides, the CDR3 is TGTGCCAGCACTACCGGGATCACTACCTCGGATGAGCAGTTCTTC. The chain uses TRBV6-6 and TRBJ2-1; D perhaps matches TRBD2 (5 bases). The germline gives CDR1 MNHNY, CDR2 SVGAGI (reference sequence). Between the trimmed V and J ends, which lost 7 bases and 8 bases, there was a span of 21 bases. The CDR3 loop spans 15 amino acids.

V is TRBV28 and J is TRBJ1-5; D call uncertain. Germline V gene lookup returns CDR1 MDHEN and CDR2 SYDVKM. V dropped 6 bases and J dropped 7 bases, with 10 bases sitting between them. The CDR3 sequence is 12 residues long. In nucleotides, the CDR3 is TGTGCCAGCAGCCACAGAGACCAGCCCCAGCATTTT. Translated: CASSHRDQPQHF.

This chain uses TRBV6-6 with TRBJ1-1; D gene unclear. The CDR3 runs 12 residues. The germline CDR1 and CDR2 sequences are MNHNY and SVGAGI (reference sequence). V was clipped by 2 bases and J by 4 bases, with 5 bases between them. CDR3 region: CASSYGSTEAFF. The DNA for the CDR3 is TGTGCCAGCAGTTACGGCTCCACTGAAGCTTTCTTT.

Of note for this clone: The sample contains more than one DNA sequence encoding this CDR3. The chain has TRBV7-9 and TRBJ2-1, with 14 bases aligning to TRBD2. Unmatched junction bases numbered 4, after V lost 3 bases and J lost 0 bases. Germline assignment: CDR1 SEHNR and CDR2 FQNEAQ (reference sequence). This CDR3 comprises 18 residues. The CDR3 region is CASSLGLAGVSSYNEQFF. CDR3 DNA sequence: TGTGCCAGCAGCTTGGGACTAGCGGGAGTAAGCTCCTACAATGAGCAGTTCTTC. The full variable domain, rest sourced from reference TRBV7-9 and TRBJ2-1, is DTGVSQNPRHKITKRGQNVTFRCDPISEHNRLYWYRQTLGQGPEFLTYFQNEAQLEKSRLLSDRFSAERPKGSFSTLEIQRTEQGDSAMYLCASSLGLAGVSSYNEQFFGPGTRLTVL.